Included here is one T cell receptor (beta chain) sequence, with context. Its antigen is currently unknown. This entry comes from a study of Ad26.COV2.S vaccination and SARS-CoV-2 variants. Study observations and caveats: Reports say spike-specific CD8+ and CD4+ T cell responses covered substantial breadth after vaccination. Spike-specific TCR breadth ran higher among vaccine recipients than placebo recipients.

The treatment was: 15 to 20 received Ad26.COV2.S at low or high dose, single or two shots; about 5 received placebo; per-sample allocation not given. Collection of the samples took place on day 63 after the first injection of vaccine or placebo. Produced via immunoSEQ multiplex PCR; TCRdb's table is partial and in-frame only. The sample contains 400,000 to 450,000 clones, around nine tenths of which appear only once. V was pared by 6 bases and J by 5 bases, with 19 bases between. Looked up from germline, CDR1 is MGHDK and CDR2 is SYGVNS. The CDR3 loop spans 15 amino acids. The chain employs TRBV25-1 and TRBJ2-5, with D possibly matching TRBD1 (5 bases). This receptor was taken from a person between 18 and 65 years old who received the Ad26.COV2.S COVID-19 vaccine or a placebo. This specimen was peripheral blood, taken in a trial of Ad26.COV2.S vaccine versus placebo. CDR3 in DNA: TGTGCCAGCAGCGAAGGAAGGGGAATTGGCGAGACCCAGTACTTC. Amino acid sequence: CASSEGRGIGETQYF.